This entry features one T cell receptor beta chain sequence. Its antigen is unknown. Primers used in a second PCR of roughly 7 to 12 cycles were a sample-barcoded 5' primer and a J-beta primer mix. Via MiXCR, TCRdb re-called the 5' RACE reads, giving one row per CDR3 protein. The sample yields 1.4 million or so distinct CDR3 sequences, 35% to 45% seen once. This entry belongs to a study of blood T cells in healthy people across ages. Study-wide results and limits: Across the age range, TCR beta diversity per million T cells fell in a roughly linear way.

Per the germline V gene, CDR1 is SNHLY and CDR2 is FYNNEI. This CDR3 contains 15 residues. Samples each yielded at least 6 micrograms of total RNA. The sequence was collected from a woman between 18 and 30 years old in good health. The chain has TRBV2 and TRBJ2-7; 13 bases agree with TRBD2. The DNA end favors TRBJ2-5, so the J call may be wrong. Sequenced material: blood. As DNA, the CDR3 is TGTGCCAGCAGTGAGACTAGCGGGGGGATAAAGACCCAGTACTTC. It codes for CASSETSGGIKTQYF.